The 16 T cell receptor beta chains below come from one sample, sequenced in a study of ipilimumab plus nivolumab after autologous stem cell transplantation. The table came from immunoSEQ multiplex PCR; TCRdb's copy has only in-frame clones and leaves some out. Of approximately 16,000 clones in the sample, about 70% were seen once. The sample was PBMCs, taken in a trial of ipilimumab plus nivolumab as post-transplant consolidation. The origin of the receptors is a male donor with primary mediastinal lymphoma.

J is TRBJ2-7 and V is TRBV21-1; whether TRBD2, the table's D call, matches the DNA was not checked. TRBV21-1 is deemed a pseudogene. This CDR3 is 15 amino acids long. The CDR3 spells CASRLLLAVLDEQYF. The DNA for the CDR3 is TGTGCCAGCAGGTTACTCCTAGCCGTGTTAGACGAGCAGTACTTC.

The chain joins TRBV6-5 to TRBJ1-2, with D perhaps matching TRBD1 (5 bases). This CDR3 has 14 residues. The germline gives CDR1 MNHEY, CDR2 SVGAGI. V dropped 2 bases and J dropped 7 bases, with 14 bases sitting between them. CDR3 coding DNA: TGTGCCAGCAGTTACATCGCGGGGGGTAGTGGCTACACCTTC. Translating it yields CASSYIAGGSGYTF.

This chain connects TRBV19 to TRBJ2-7, with 9 positions matching TRBD1. Germline lookup yields CDR1 LNHDA and CDR2 SQIVND (reference sequence). V shed 6 bases and J 5 bases; nucleotides not matched to a gene: 8. The CDR3 loop spans 14 amino acids. CDR3 bases: TGTGCCAGTAGCCGAATCACAGGGGGCAACGAGCAGTACTTC. It translates to CASSRITGGNEQYF.

The rearrangement links TRBV5-1 to TRBJ2-3; D possibly corresponds to TRBD2 (5 bases). V was shortened by 1 base and J by 7 bases, with 19 bases between the two germline ends. The CDR3 totals 16 residues. Germline loops: CDR1 SGHRS, CDR2 YFSETQ. This chain's CDR3 is CASSLRTGPGENTQYF. The CDR3 region has the DNA TGCGCCAGCAGCTTGCGGACTGGACCGGGTGAAAATACGCAGTATTTT.

This clone was recorded a few times. The chain is built from TRBV27 and TRBJ1-6; the D is unclear. The CDR3 covers 16 residues. Germline V gene sequence: CDR1 MNHEY, CDR2 SMNVEV (reference sequence). The V and J ends lost 3 bases and 9 bases respectively, with 18 bases between them. Here the CDR3 DNA reads TGTGCCAGCAGTTTCGGCAGCATCCTTGAGCGTTCACCCCTCCACTTT. Translation: CASSFGSILERSPLHF.

The rearrangement joins TRBV4-1 to TRBJ2-1, with D possibly matching TRBD2 (6 bases). V lost 0 bases, J lost 0 bases, and 6 bases lay in between. The CDR3 is 15 residues long. Germline-derived CDR1 and CDR2 are MGHRA and YSYEKL. CDR3 amino acids: CASSQDGSSYNEQFF. CDR3 sequence (DNA): TGCGCCAGCAGCCAAGACGGGAGCTCCTACAATGAGCAGTTCTTC.

The chain couples TRBV30 to TRBJ1-5; 7 positions match TRBD1. From germline, CDR1 is GTSNPN and CDR2 SVGIG (reference sequence). After removal of 0 bases from V and 4 bases from J, the junction contained 15 bases not matched to a gene. The CDR3 length is 18 residues. CDR3 region: CAWSVFQQGIMENQPQHF. CDR3 nucleotides: TGTGCCTGGAGTGTGTTTCAACAGGGGATAATGGAGAATCAGCCCCAGCATTTT.

This chain links TRBV9 with TRBJ2-2; 9 bases agree with TRBD1. V lost 3 bases and J lost 5; bases outside the gene matches: 5. Per germline, CDR1 SGDLS and CDR2 YYNGEE. CDR3 size: 15 residues. The CDR3 DNA follows: TGTGCCAGCAGCGCAGACAGGGGGAGGACCGGGGAGCTGTTTTTT. This encodes CASSADRGRTGELFF.

This clone appeared once. The V gene is TRBV6-5, the J gene TRBJ1-1; no reliable D call. The germline CDR1 and CDR2 sequences are MNHEY and SVGAGI. V was cut by 6 bases and J by 1 base, with 15 bases left in between. The CDR3 extends over 15 amino acids. The CDR3: CASRSPWGGNTEAFF. In DNA form, the CDR3 reads TGTGCCAGCAGGTCCCCTTGGGGAGGGAACACTGAAGCTTTCTTT.

The chain joins TRBV7-3 to TRBJ2-3; TRBD2 matches at 7 bases. In germline, CDR1 is SGHTA, CDR2 FQGTGA. J lost 0 bases, V lost 0 bases, and 3 bases had no gene match. The CDR3 sequence is 16 residues long. CDR3 nucleotide sequence: TGTGCCAGCAGCTTAACTCTAGCGGCCAGCACAGATACGCAGTATTTT. Its protein is CASSLTLAASTDTQYF.

V usage is TRBV5-1 and J usage is TRBJ1-3, with D unresolved. This CDR3 comprises 14 residues. The germline V gene encodes CDR1 SGHRS and CDR2 YFSETQ. V shed 4 bases and J shed 0 bases, with 8 bases lying between them. The CDR3 reads CASSPAVSGNTIYF. In DNA, the CDR3 is TGCGCCAGCAGCCCAGCCGTCTCTGGAAACACCATATATTTT.

This clone is classed as large. V and J are TRBV18 and TRBJ2-2, with D unresolved. The CDR3 length is 15 residues. The ends were cut back, 0 bases at V and 5 bases at J, with 10 bases in the middle. Per the germline V gene, CDR1 is KGHSH and CDR2 is LQKENI. The CDR3 sequence is CASSPPDDSTGELFF. The CDR3 nucleotides are TGTGCCAGCTCACCACCTGACGACTCGACCGGGGAGCTGTTTTTT.

V and J are TRBV18 and TRBJ1-3; tentative D call: TRBD1 (5 bases). CDR1 KGHSH and CDR2 LQKENI come from the germline V gene. The CDR3 contains 15 residues. The V end lost 6 bases, the J end lost 0 bases, and 12 bases lay between the germline ends. The CDR3 region is CASSILTDSGNTIYF. CDR3 DNA: TGTGCCAGCTCGATATTGACAGACTCTGGAAACACCATATATTTT.

As to this clone: The junction differs from germline at one of its ends, possibly a read error. The CDR3 DNA reads as TGTGCTAGCAGCTTGGGTGTCAAGGGCAATGAGCAGTTCTTC. It translates to CASSLGVKGNEQFF. The rearrangement uses TRBV7-7 and TRBJ2-1; no clear D gene. This CDR3 spans 14 amino acids. Germline V gene data show CDR1 as SSHAT and CDR2 as FNYEAQ (reference sequence).

CDR3 bases: TGTGCCAGCAGCCCCCGGGGAGGGTGGGAAACTGAAGCTTTCTTT. Translating gives CASSPRGGWETEAFF. The chain carries TRBV5-6 and TRBJ1-1; D ambiguous. Trimming took off 4 bases at V and 5 bases at J, with 18 bases between the two ends. CDR1 is SGHDT, CDR2 YYEEEE, per germline. The CDR3 is 15 amino acids.

As DNA, the CDR3 is TGCAGCGTTGAAGGGAACACCGGGGAGCTGTTTTTT. This sequence encodes CSVEGNTGELFF. V and J are TRBV29-1 and TRBJ2-2; D unresolved. Germline-derived CDR1 and CDR2 are SQVTM and ANQGSEA. CDR3 size: 12 residues. V was pared by 1 base and J by 1 base, with 1 base between.